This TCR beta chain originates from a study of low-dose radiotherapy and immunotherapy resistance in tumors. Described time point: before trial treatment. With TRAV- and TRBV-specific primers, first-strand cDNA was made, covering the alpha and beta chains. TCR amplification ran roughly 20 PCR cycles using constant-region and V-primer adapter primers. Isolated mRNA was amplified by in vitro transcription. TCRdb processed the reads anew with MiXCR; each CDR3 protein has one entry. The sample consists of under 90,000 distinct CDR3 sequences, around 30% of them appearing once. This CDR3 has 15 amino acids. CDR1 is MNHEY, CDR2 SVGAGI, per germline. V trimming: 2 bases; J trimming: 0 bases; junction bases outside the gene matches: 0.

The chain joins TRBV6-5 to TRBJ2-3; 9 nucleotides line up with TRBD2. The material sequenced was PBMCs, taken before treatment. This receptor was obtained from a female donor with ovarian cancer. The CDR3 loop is CASSYTSGSTDTQYF. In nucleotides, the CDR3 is TGTGCCAGCAGTTACACTAGCGGGAGCACAGATACGCAGTATTTT.